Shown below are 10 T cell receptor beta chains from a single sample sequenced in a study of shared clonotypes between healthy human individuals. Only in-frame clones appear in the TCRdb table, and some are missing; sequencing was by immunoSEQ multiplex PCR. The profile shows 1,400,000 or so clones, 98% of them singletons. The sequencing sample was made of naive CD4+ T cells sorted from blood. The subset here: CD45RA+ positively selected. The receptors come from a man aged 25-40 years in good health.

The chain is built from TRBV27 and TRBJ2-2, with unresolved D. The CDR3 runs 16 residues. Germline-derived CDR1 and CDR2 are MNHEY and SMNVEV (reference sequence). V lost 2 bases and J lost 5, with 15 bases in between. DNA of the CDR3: TGTGCCAGCAGTTTAGGGTTTGCGAGCTGGACCGGGGAGCTGTTTTTT. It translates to CASSLGFASWTGELFF.

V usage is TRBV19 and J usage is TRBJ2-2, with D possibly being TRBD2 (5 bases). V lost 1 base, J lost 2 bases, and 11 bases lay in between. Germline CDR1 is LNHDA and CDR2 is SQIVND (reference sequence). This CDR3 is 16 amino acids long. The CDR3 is CASSIVPLVNTGELFF. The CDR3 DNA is TGTGCCAGTAGTATAGTACCACTAGTCAACACCGGGGAGCTGTTTTTT. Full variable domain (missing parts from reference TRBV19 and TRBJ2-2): DGGITQSPKYLFRKEGQNVTLSCEQNLNHDAMYWYRQDPGQGLRLIYYSQIVNDFQKGDIAEGYSVSREKKESFPLTVTSAQKNPTAFYLCASSIVPLVNTGELFFGEGSRLTVL.

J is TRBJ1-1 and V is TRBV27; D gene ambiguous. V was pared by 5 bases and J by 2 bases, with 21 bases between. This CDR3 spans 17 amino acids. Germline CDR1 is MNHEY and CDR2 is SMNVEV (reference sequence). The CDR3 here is CASSHLSVDPHNTEAFF. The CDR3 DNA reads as TGTGCCAGCAGTCACCTTTCCGTCGACCCTCATAACACTGAAGCTTTCTTT.

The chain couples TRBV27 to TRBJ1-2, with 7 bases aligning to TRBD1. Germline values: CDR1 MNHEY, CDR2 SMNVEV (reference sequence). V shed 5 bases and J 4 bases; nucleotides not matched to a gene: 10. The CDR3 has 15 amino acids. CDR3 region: CASSPRVEGAYGYTF. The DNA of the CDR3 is TGTGCCAGCAGTCCCCGAGTGGAGGGGGCCTATGGCTACACCTTC.

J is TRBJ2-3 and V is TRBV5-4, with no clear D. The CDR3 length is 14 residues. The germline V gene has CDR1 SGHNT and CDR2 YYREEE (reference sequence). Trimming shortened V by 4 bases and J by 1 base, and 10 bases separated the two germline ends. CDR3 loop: CASSPDQGTDTQYF. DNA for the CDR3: TGTGCCAGCAGCCCGGACCAGGGCACAGATACGCAGTATTTT. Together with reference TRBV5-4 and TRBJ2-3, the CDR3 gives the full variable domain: ETGVTQSPTHLIKTRGQQVTLRCSSQSGHNTVSWYQQALGQGPQFIFQYYREEENGRGNFPPRFSGLQFPNYSSELNVNALELDDSALYLCASSPDQGTDTQYFGPGTRLTVL.

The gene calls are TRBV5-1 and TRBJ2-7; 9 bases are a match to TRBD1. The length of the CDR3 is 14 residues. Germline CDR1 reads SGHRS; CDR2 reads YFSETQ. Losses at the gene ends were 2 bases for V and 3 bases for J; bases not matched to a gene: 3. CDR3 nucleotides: TGCGCCAGCAGCTTCGGGACAGGGTTCTACGAGCAGTACTTC. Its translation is CASSFGTGFYEQYF.

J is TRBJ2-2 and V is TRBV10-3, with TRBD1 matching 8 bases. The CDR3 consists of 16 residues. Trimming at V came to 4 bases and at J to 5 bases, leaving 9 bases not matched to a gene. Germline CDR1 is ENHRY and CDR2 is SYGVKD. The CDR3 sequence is CAISGGDRRRTGELFF. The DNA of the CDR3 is TGTGCCATCAGTGGAGGGGACAGGCGACGAACCGGGGAGCTGTTTTTT.

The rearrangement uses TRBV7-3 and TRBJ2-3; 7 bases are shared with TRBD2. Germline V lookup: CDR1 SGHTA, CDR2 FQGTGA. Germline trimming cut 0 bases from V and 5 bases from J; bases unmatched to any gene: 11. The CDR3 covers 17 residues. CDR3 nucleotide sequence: TGTGCCAGCAGCTTAACGGCGGGAGCGGTCGGGTTAGATACGCAGTATTTT. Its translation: CASSLTAGAVGLDTQYF.

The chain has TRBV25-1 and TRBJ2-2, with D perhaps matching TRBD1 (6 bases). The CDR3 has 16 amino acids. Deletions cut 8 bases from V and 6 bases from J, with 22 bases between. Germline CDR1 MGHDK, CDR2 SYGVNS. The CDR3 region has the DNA TGTGCCAGCGGGCCCGCAGGGGTCGGTAAACCCGGGGAGCTGTTTTTT. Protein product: CASGPAGVGKPGELFF.

The CDR3 reads CASSVAPNDNEQFF. DNA for the CDR3: TGTGCCAGCAGTGTAGCTCCTAACGACAATGAGCAGTTCTTC. This chain uses TRBV25-1 with TRBJ2-1; unclear D gene. The CDR3 totals 14 residues. V lost 4 bases, J lost 5 bases, and 12 bases lay in between. Germline V gene sequence: CDR1 MGHDK, CDR2 SYGVNS.